This TCR beta chain was identified during a study of blood T cell repertoires in COVID-19. Turning to the study itself: Sites across the United States, Italy and Spain contributed samples from acute and convalescent COVID-19. The cDNA or gDNA used as material had been derived from T cells, B-cell-depleted T cells, or PBMCs.

Per the original data handling: Reference gene primer amplification gave estimated nucleated cell counts. Assay used: immunoSEQ multiplex PCR; TCRdb lists only in-frame clones, some missing. V, J and clone size derive from that table, while D and trimming were established from the DNA sequence. The data contain just over 80,000 clones, around 76% of them singletons. This clonotype was sampled from a woman older than 75 with active or convalescent COVID-19. Sequencing input: peripheral blood.

The CDR3 sequence: CASVSLTGKGTEAFF. The CDR3 DNA sequence: TGTGCCAGCGTATCACTCACAGGAAAGGGCACTGAAGCTTTCTTT. The chain employs TRBV14 and TRBJ1-1; a weak D match, TRBD1 (5 bases). This CDR3 is 15 amino acids long. The V gene lost 8 bases and the J gene lost 4 bases, with 20 bases spanning the gap. CDR1 and CDR2 (germline): SGHDN, FVKESK. Complete variable domain (other parts from reference TRBV14 and TRBJ1-1): EAGVTQFPSHSVIEKGQTVTLRCDPISGHDNLYWYRRVMGKEIKFLLHFVKESKQDESGMPNNRFLAERTGGTYSTLKVQPAELEDSGVYFCASVSLTGKGTEAFFGQGTRLTVV.